The clone carrying this T cell receptor beta chain was counted at least ten times. Its antigen is as yet unknown. This entry comes from a study of T cell repertoires in cytomegalovirus infection. Study-level information: Both a matching HLA type and CMV infection were indicated by public TCR beta signatures. Study outcomes and limitations: People with CMV and the relevant HLA were identified by cumulative public TCR beta family frequency. What dominated the ex vivo response were HLA-C-restricted CMV-specific TCR beta clonotypes.

One entry per CDR3 protein, called by TCRdb with MiXCR from the reads. The sample gives approximately 260,000 distinct CDR3 sequences, 15% to 20% of which show up once; approximately 51% is in the top ten. CDR3 length equals 14 residues. CDR1 and CDR2 from the germline V gene are SEHNR and FQNEAQ (reference sequence). Trimming removed 1 base from V and 2 bases from J, with 9 bases in between. Input material: CD8+ T cells from PBMCs. This clonotype was obtained from a human donor in good health (CMV status not recorded). Some clones in this sample may be carry-over from other donors' samples. This rearrangement joins TRBV7-9 to TRBJ2-7; D uncertain. The CDR3 DNA reads TGTGCCAGCAGCTTAGAAGGGATGGCCTACGAGCAGTACTTC. This translates into CASSLEGMAYEQYF.